Following are 14 T cell receptor beta chains from one sample sequenced in a study of blood T cell repertoires in COVID-19. Sequenced by immunoSEQ multiplex PCR; TCRdb stores in-frame clones only, minus some. The sample lists just over 650,000 clones; 70% to 90% were seen once. The sample taken for sequencing was peripheral blood. The receptors come from a woman under 30 with acute or convalescent COVID-19.

The rearrangement uses TRBV7-2 and TRBJ1-4; D is uncertain. CDR3 length: 16 residues. V was clipped by 1 base and J by 7 bases, with 16 bases between them. Looked up from germline, CDR1 is SGHTA and CDR2 is FQGNSA. The CDR3 sequence is CASSLGGGRSVEKLFF. In DNA form, the CDR3 reads TGTGCCAGCAGCTTAGGGGGAGGCAGGTCCGTTGAAAAACTGTTTTTT.

This clone has more than one count but fewer than ten. The rearrangement joins TRBV29-1 to TRBJ1-1; the match to TRBD1 covers 11 bases. The CDR3 length is 12 residues. The V gene end was trimmed by 7 bases and the J gene end by 5 bases; junction bases not matched to a gene: 3. Germline V lookup: CDR1 SQVTM, CDR2 ANQGSEA. As DNA, the CDR3 is TGCAGCGGGGGACAGGGGGAAACTGAAGCTTTCTTT. Protein product: CSGGQGETEAFF.

This chain links TRBV19 with TRBJ2-5; D perhaps matches TRBD1 (6 bases). Germline V gives CDR1 LNHDA, CDR2 SQIVND (reference sequence). The germline V and J ends were trimmed by 6 bases and 5 bases, with 19 bases remaining between them. The CDR3 has 15 residues. CDR3 region: CASSIQGILGETQYF. The CDR3 DNA reads TGTGCCAGTAGCATACAGGGAATTTTGGGGGAGACCCAGTACTTC.

This chain uses TRBV19 with TRBJ1-1, with D tentatively TRBD1 (6 bases). This CDR3 is 15 amino acids long. Germline V gene data show CDR1 as LNHDA and CDR2 as SQIVND (reference sequence). V gave up 2 bases and J gave up 3 bases, with 13 bases separating them. As DNA, the CDR3 is TGTGCCAGTAGTATAAGGCGGGGGGCGGACACTGAAGCTTTCTTT. Translating gives CASSIRRGADTEAFF.

The chain links TRBV13 to TRBJ1-1; the match to TRBD1 covers 9 bases. In germline, CDR1 is PRHDT, CDR2 FYEKMQ (reference sequence). The length of the CDR3 is 15 residues. The ends lost 5 bases at V and 3 bases at J; junction bases unmatched: 7. The CDR3 sequence is CASSTTGQGYTEAFF. CDR3 coding DNA: TGTGCCAGCAGCACAACCGGACAGGGGTACACTGAAGCTTTCTTT.

This clone has only one observation. This chain uses TRBV7-3 with TRBJ2-3; D possibly corresponds to TRBD2 (6 bases). CDR3 length equals 14 residues. The V gene's germline CDR1 is SGHTA and CDR2 FQGTGA. Trimming left V 3 bases short and J 2 bases short, with 9 bases between. The CDR3 region has the DNA TGTGCCAGCAGCTTTAGCGGCAACACAGATACGCAGTATTTT. Protein: CASSFSGNTDTQYF.

The rearrangement joins TRBV11-3 to TRBJ1-1; D is possibly TRBD1 (5 bases). Looked up from germline, CDR1 is SGHNT and CDR2 is YENEEA. V lost 6 bases to trimming and J lost 8 bases, with 16 bases between them. This CDR3 comprises 13 residues. The CDR3 nucleotides are TGTGCCAGCAGTTTTCGGGGGGGTCACGAAGCTTTCTTT. It specifies CASSFRGGHEAFF.

The V call is TRBV5-1, the J call TRBJ1-6, with D maybe TRBD1 (5 bases). The CDR3 runs to 15 residues. Trimming shortened V by 4 bases and J by 13 bases, and 21 bases separated the two germline ends. Germline-derived CDR1 and CDR2 are SGHRS and YFSETQ. CDR3 region: CASSGTTEPPIPLHF. CDR3 bases: TGCGCCAGCAGCGGAACGACAGAGCCTCCGATTCCCCTCCACTTT.

This chain joins TRBV11-2 and TRBJ2-3; 7 positions match TRBD1. Germline CDR1 and CDR2: SGHAT and FQNNGV. With 7 bases clipped from V and 4 bases from J, the junction kept 5 bases outside the gene matches. CDR3 length equals 13 residues. The CDR3 nucleotides read TGTGCCAGCACCCGACAGGGATCAGATACGCAGTATTTT. It specifies CASTRQGSDTQYF.

In the case of this clone: Other DNA sequences in the sample encode the same CDR3. The CDR3 DNA is TGTGCCTGGAGTGTACGCGGCTCTGGGGCCAACGTCCTGACTTTC. Its protein is CAWSVRGSGANVLTF. The chain links TRBV30 to TRBJ2-6; D not resolved. Per the germline V gene, CDR1 is GTSNPN and CDR2 is SVGIG (reference sequence). Trimming stripped 0 bases from V and 0 bases from J, with 6 bases between. The CDR3 runs 15 residues.

J is TRBJ2-2 and V is TRBV7-2, with a possible D match to TRBD2 (6 bases). CDR3 length: 15 residues. Trimming left V 4 bases short and J 4 bases short, with 13 bases between. CDR1 is SGHTA and CDR2 is FQGNSA in the germline V gene. The CDR3 is CASSWALGGTGELFF. CDR3 sequence (DNA): TGTGCCAGCAGCTGGGCCCTGGGGGGCACCGGGGAGCTGTTTTTT.

The chain recombines TRBV28 with TRBJ1-4; 7 bases fit TRBD1. The CDR3 is 15 residues long. The junction had 10 bases not matched to a gene; V was cut back by 6 bases and J by 6 bases. Per germline, CDR1 MDHEN and CDR2 SYDVKM. The CDR3 nucleotides read TGTGCCAGCAGCGGATACGACAGGGTTGATGAAAAACTGTTTTTT. This encodes CASSGYDRVDEKLFF.

This clone was observed once. The CDR3 DNA reads TGTGCCAGCCTGAGATTCACTGAAGCTTTCTTT. Residues: CASLRFTEAFF. The rearrangement uses TRBV6-5 and TRBJ1-1; D uncertain. The V end lost 8 bases, the J end lost 4 bases, and 8 bases lay between the germline ends. The CDR3 length is 11 residues. Germline CDR1 MNHEY, CDR2 SVGAGI.

The genes are TRBV9 and TRBJ1-2; a possible D gene is TRBD1 (5 bases). Between the trimmed V and J ends, which lost 0 bases and 4 bases, there was a span of 10 bases. CDR1 is SGDLS, CDR2 YYNGEE, per germline. This CDR3 is built from 14 residues. The chain's CDR3 is CASSVDAGPYGYTF. In nucleotides, the CDR3 is TGTGCCAGCAGCGTAGACGCAGGGCCCTATGGCTACACCTTC.